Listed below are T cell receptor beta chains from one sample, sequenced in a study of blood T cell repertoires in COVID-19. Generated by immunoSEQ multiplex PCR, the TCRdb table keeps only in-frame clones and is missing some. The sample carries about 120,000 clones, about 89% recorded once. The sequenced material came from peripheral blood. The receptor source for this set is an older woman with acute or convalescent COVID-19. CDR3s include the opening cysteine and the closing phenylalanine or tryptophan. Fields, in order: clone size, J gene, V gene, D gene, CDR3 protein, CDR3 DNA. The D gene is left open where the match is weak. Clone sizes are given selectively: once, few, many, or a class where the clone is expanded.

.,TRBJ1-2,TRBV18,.,CASSLTSQAGANYGYTF,TGTGCCAGCTCACTAACCTCCCAGGCGGGGGCTAACTATGGCTACACCTTC
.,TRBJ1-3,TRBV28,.,CASSPFVDSRAGNTIYF,TGTGCCAGCAGTCCTTTTGTAGACTCGAGGGCTGGAAACACCATATATTTT
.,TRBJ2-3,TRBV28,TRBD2,CASSPPGSGGGSSTDTQYF,TGTGCCAGCAGTCCACCCGGGAGCGGGGGGGGATCTAGCACAGATACGCAGTATTTT
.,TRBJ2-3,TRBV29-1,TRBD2,CSGGLAGGDTQYF,TGCAGCGGCGGACTAGCGGGGGGAGATACGCAGTATTTT
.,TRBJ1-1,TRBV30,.,CAWSSTGEAFF,TGTGCCTGGAGTTCGACAGGAGAAGCTTTCTTT
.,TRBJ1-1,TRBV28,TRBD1,CASSSGGADTEAFF,TGTGCCAGCAGCTCAGGGGGCGCAGACACTGAAGCTTTCTTT
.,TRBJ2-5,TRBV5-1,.,CASGLRASETQYF,TGCGCCAGCGGGCTGCGGGCATCGGAGACCCAGTACTTC
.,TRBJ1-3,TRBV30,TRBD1,CAWSVKGAADTIYF,TGTGCCTGGAGTGTAAAGGGGGCGGCGGACACCATATATTTT
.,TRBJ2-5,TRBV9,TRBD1,CASSYRQGETQYF,TGTGCCAGCAGCTACCGACAGGGAGAGACCCAGTACTTC
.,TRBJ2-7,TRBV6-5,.,CASSYSGSYEQYF,TGTGCCAGCAGTTATTCAGGGTCCTACGAGCAGTACTTC
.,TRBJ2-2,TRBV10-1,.,CASSDPASTGELFF,TGCGCCAGCAGTGATCCGGCTAGCACCGGGGAGCTGTTTTTT
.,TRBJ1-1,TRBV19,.,CASSIGRGGNIWTEAFF,TGTGCCAGTAGTATTGGCAGGGGCGGTAACATCTGGACTGAAGCTTTCTTT
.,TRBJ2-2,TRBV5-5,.,CASSRVPTGELFF,TGTGCCAGCAGCCGGGTACCCACCGGGGAGCTGTTTTTT
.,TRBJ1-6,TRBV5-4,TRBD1,CASSLVGTGGISYNSPLHF,TGTGCCAGCAGCCTGGTAGGGACAGGGGGAATAAGCTATAATTCACCCCTCCACTTT
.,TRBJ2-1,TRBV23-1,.,CASQSRPPRNNEQFF,TGCGCCAGCCAGTCCAGACCCCCTAGAAACAATGAGCAGTTCTTC
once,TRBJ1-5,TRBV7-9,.,CASSLARNQPQHF,TGTGCCAGCAGCTTAGCACGGAATCAGCCCCAGCATTTT
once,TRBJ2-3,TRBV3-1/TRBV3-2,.,CASRGEDSTDTQYF,TGTGCCAGCAGGGGGGAGGATAGCACAGATACGCAGTATTTT
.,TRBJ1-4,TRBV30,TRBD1,CAWSVHGTGSEKLFF,TGTGCCTGGAGTGTGCACGGGACAGGGAGCGAAAAACTGTTTTTT
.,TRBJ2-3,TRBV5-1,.,CASSASRVRADTQYF,TGCGCCAGCAGCGCGTCCAGAGTTCGGGCAGATACGCAGTATTTT
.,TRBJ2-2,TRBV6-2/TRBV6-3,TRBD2,CASSYLAGRELFF,TGTGCCAGCAGTTACTTAGCGGGCCGGGAGCTGTTTTTT
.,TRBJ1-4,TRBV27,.,CASSLSRQGNEKLFF,TGTGCCAGCAGTTTATCACGGCAGGGCAATGAAAAACTGTTTTTT
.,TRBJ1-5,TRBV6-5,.,CASSYEGSGQPQHF,TGTGCCAGCAGTTACGAGGGCTCGGGGCAGCCCCAGCATTTT
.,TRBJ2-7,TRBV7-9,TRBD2,CASSPRTGGPKEQYF,TGTGCCAGCAGCCCGAGGACGGGGGGGCCGAAGGAGCAGTACTTC
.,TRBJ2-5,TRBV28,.,CASSDTGKSETQYF,TGTGCCAGCAGTGATACAGGGAAATCGGAGACCCAGTACTTC
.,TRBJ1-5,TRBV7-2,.,CASSSTGDRQPQHF,TGTGCCAGCAGCTCAACGGGTGATCGGCAGCCCCAGCATTTT
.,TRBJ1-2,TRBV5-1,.,CASAVGNAGPGGYTF,TGCGCCAGCGCGGTGGGAAACGCAGGCCCAGGGGGCTACACCTTC
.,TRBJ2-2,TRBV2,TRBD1,CASSGQGFTGELFF,TGTGCCAGCAGTGGACAGGGATTCACCGGGGAGCTGTTTTTT
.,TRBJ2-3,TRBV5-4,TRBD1,CASSWTGATDTQYF,TGTGCCAGCAGCTGGACAGGGGCGACAGATACGCAGTATTTT
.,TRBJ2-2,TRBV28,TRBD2,CASSNLGGGSTGELFF,TGTGCCAGCAGCAACCTCGGGGGGGGAAGCACCGGGGAGCTGTTTTTT
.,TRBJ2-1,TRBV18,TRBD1,CASSLETGVNEQFF,TGTGCCAGCTCTCTCGAGACAGGGGTGAATGAGCAGTTCTTC
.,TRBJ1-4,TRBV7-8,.,CASSPGRQGLFF,TGTGCCAGCAGCCCAGGAAGGCAAGGACTGTTTTTT
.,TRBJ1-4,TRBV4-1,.,CASSQADDGEKLFF,TGCGCCAGCAGCCAAGCTGACGACGGGGAAAAACTGTTTTTT